What follows are 18 T cell receptor beta chains derived from one specimen sequenced in a study of cytomegalovirus exposure and HLA in healthy donors. The primer mix had 60 Vbeta and 13 Jbeta primers. Here immunoSEQ multiplex PCR was the method, and the copy in TCRdb shows in-frame clones only, minus some. The table has under 250,000 clones, roughly 82% seen once; the top ten hold 6%. The source material was PBMCs. Receptor source: a man aged 40-50 years in good health and CMV-seropositive.

This chain uses TRBV5-4 with TRBJ2-1, with 7 bases that match TRBD2. Germline V gene lookup returns CDR1 SGHNT and CDR2 YYREEE (reference sequence). V shed 3 bases and J 5 bases; nucleotides not matched to a gene: 11. The CDR3 has 16 residues. CDR3 protein: CASSSLDGGVHNEQFF. DNA for the CDR3: TGTGCCAGCAGCTCGTTGGATGGGGGGGTGCACAATGAGCAGTTCTTC.

V and J are TRBV5-1 and TRBJ2-2; TRBD1 matches 8 bases. Germline V CDR1 and CDR2: SGHRS, YFSETQ. V lost 4 bases, J lost 6 bases, and 8 bases stayed unmatched. This CDR3 spans 15 amino acids. In nucleotides, the CDR3 is TGCGCCAGCAGCCCGGGACAGGCCTGGGCCGGGGAGCTGTTTTTT. This gives the protein CASSPGQAWAGELFF.

The chain couples TRBV7-8 to TRBJ1-2, with 8 bases aligning to TRBD1. CDR3 size: 14 residues. The germline V gene has CDR1 SGHVS and CDR2 FQNEAQ. After removal of 2 bases from V and 8 bases from J, the junction contained 7 bases not matched to a gene. The CDR3: CASSLNQGAVGYTF. In nucleotides, the CDR3 is TGTGCCAGCAGCTTAAACCAGGGGGCGGTGGGCTACACCTTC.

The CDR3 DNA reads TGTGCCAGCAGACTCGACAGGTTCTCCACAGATACGCAGTATTTT. Protein: CASRLDRFSTDTQYF. This chain uses TRBV6-5 with TRBJ2-3, with D maybe TRBD1 (6 bases). Trimming cost V 6 bases and J 2 bases, with 15 bases left between them. The CDR3 is 15 residues long. Germline V gene sequence: CDR1 MNHEY, CDR2 SVGAGI.

The gene calls are TRBV18 and TRBJ2-3; the D gene is possibly TRBD2 (6 bases). CDR1 is KGHSH, CDR2 LQKENI, per germline. The CDR3 has 13 amino acids. The V and J ends lost 6 bases and 4 bases respectively, with 11 bases between them. The CDR3 loop is CASSLTSSDTQYF. In nucleotides, the CDR3 is TGTGCCAGCTCTCTCACTAGCTCAGATACGCAGTATTTT. The entire variable domain, with the rest obtained from reference TRBV18 and TRBJ2-3, is as follows: NAGVMQNPRHLVRRRGQEARLRCSPMKGHSHVYWYRQLPEEGLKFMVYLQKENIIDESGMPKERFSAEFPKEGPSILRIQQVVRGDSAAYFCASSLTSSDTQYFGPGTRLTVL.

V and J are TRBV10-1 and TRBJ2-3, with 8 bases lining up with TRBD2. V shed 4 bases and J 3 bases; nucleotides not matched to a gene: 9. CDR3 length: 16 residues. CDR1 and CDR2 from the germline V gene are WNHNN and SYGVQD (reference sequence). This CDR3 is CASSGPGGPGTDTQYF. CDR3 sequence (DNA): TGCGCCAGCAGTGGACCGGGAGGGCCGGGGACAGATACGCAGTATTTT.

This chain connects TRBV28 to TRBJ1-1; 12 bases agree with TRBD1. Germline CDR1 is MDHEN and CDR2 is SYDVKM. The CDR3 has 16 residues. Unmatched junction bases numbered 8, after V lost 6 bases and J lost 3 bases. CDR3 coding DNA: TGTGCCAGCAGACCCGGGACAGGGGGCTTTGACACTGAAGCTTTCTTT. It translates to CASRPGTGGFDTEAFF. Full variable domain (outside the CDR3, taken from reference TRBV28 and TRBJ1-1): DVKVTQSSRYLVKRTGEKVFLECVQDMDHENMFWYRQDPGLGLRLIYFSYDVKMKEKGDIPEGYSVSREKKERFSLILESASTNQTSMYLCASRPGTGGFDTEAFFGQGTRLTVV.

The CDR3 nucleotides read TGCGCCAGCAGCTTAGACAGGGGCGATCAGCCCCAGCATTTT. As protein: CASSLDRGDQPQHF. The chain joins TRBV5-1 to TRBJ1-5, with 8 bases identical to TRBD1. Germline V gives CDR1 SGHRS, CDR2 YFSETQ. There are 14 residues in the CDR3. The trim removed 2 bases at V and 5 bases at J, leaving 3 bases unmatched.

V usage is TRBV5-8 and J usage is TRBJ1-1, with TRBD1 matching over 7 bases. The junction had 10 bases not matched to a gene; V was cut back by 3 bases and J by 5 bases. This CDR3 spans 15 amino acids. Germline V gene sequence: CDR1 SGHTS, CDR2 YDEGEE. CDR3 residues: CASSWGTAKGTEAFF. The CDR3, as DNA: TGTGCCAGCAGCTGGGGGACAGCGAAGGGGACTGAAGCTTTCTTT.

This clone was recorded once. This chain connects TRBV10-2 to TRBJ2-7; D is undetermined. Per germline, CDR1 WSHSY and CDR2 SAAADI. With 6 bases removed from V and 3 bases from J, the gap between germline ends came to 6 bases. The CDR3 covers 11 residues. The CDR3 sequence is CASSLSYEQYF. In DNA form, the CDR3 reads TGCGCCAGCAGCCTCAGCTACGAGCAGTACTTC.

The CDR3 is CASSPREAGGDKYEQYV. The CDR3 DNA reads TGTGCCAGCAGCCCGCGGGAGGCGGGAGGGGACAAATACGAGCAGTACGTC. The rearrangement joins TRBV9 to TRBJ2-7, with 9 bases fitting TRBD2. There are 17 residues in the CDR3. Trimming cost V 4 bases and J 4 bases; bases outside gene matches: 15. The germline CDR1 and CDR2 sequences are SGDLS and YYNGEE.

The chain combines TRBV4-1 with TRBJ2-1; TRBD2 matches 8 bases. CDR1 and CDR2 from the germline V gene are MGHRA and YSYEKL. J gave up 0 bases and V 4 bases, and 11 bases lay outside the gene matches. This CDR3 is built from 18 residues. CDR3 in amino acids: CASSLQALAGLSYNEQFF. The CDR3 nucleotides are TGCGCCAGCAGCCTTCAAGCCCTAGCGGGCCTCTCCTACAATGAGCAGTTCTTC.

The chain is built from TRBV4-1 and TRBJ1-2; 9 bases fit TRBD1. From germline, CDR1 is MGHRA and CDR2 YSYEKL. This CDR3 comprises 11 residues. Trimming cost V 3 bases and J 12 bases; bases outside gene matches: 2. The CDR3 protein is CASSQTGGHTF. Here the CDR3 DNA reads TGCGCCAGCAGCCAGACAGGGGGACACACCTTC.

The rearrangement links TRBV5-4 to TRBJ2-7, with 14 bases fitting TRBD2. Germline CDR1 and CDR2: SGHNT and YYREEE (reference sequence). The CDR3 spans 15 residues. Trimming removed 3 bases from V and 3 bases from J; junction bases left unmatched: 2. This chain's CDR3 is CASSSGTSGGYEQYF. CDR3 in DNA: TGTGCCAGCAGCTCCGGGACTAGCGGGGGCTACGAGCAGTACTTC.

The chain uses TRBV2 and TRBJ1-1; no clear D gene. CDR1 is SNHLY, CDR2 FYNNEI, per germline. The V end lost 6 bases, the J end lost 8 bases, and 10 bases lay between the germline ends. This CDR3 has 11 amino acids. In nucleotides, the CDR3 is TGTGCCAGCAGGAGAAACAGCGAAGCTTTCTTT. It is translated as CASRRNSEAFF.

This clone was found once. The chain has TRBV10-3 and TRBJ1-5; 7 bases are shared with TRBD1. The CDR3 covers 15 residues. V was pared by 3 bases and J by 4 bases, with 6 bases of the junction left unmatched. Germline values: CDR1 ENHRY, CDR2 SYGVKD. The CDR3 sequence: CAISDPGQFNQPQHF. DNA for the CDR3: TGTGCCATCAGTGACCCGGGACAGTTTAATCAGCCCCAGCATTTT.

This sequence joins TRBV4-1 and TRBJ2-2, with 9 bases matching TRBD1. Germline V CDR1 and CDR2: MGHRA, YSYEKL. Unmatched junction bases numbered 3, after V lost 3 bases and J lost 7 bases. The CDR3 contains 14 residues. CDR3 in DNA: TGCGCCAGCAGCCATCGACAGGGGGACGGGGAGCTGTTTTTT. This translates into CASSHRQGDGELFF.

This clone was detected once. V and J are TRBV23-1 and TRBJ1-4, with unresolved D. TRBV23-1 carries the ORF label, with uncertain function. The CDR3 runs to 15 residues. Trimming cost V 4 bases and J 0 bases, with 9 bases left between them. CDR3 bases: TGCGCCAGCAGTCGCGGGATTGCAACTAATGAAAAACTGTTTTTT. Translation: CASSRGIATNEKLFF.